The rows below give T cell receptor beta chains drawn from one sample of a study of blood T cell repertoires in COVID-19. Method: immunoSEQ multiplex PCR; TCRdb's copy keeps in-frame clones and lacks some. The table records some 300,000 clones, around nine tenths of them present only once. The source material was PBMCs or T cells enriched from blood (not recorded which). The receptors shown here come from a woman under 40 who had recovered from COVID-19. The CDR3 runs from the conserved cysteine through the conserved F or W. D genes are given only for firm matches. Only part of the rows carry a size: once, few, many, or a class if the clone is expanded.

d_call: -
v_call: TRBV6-2/TRBV6-3
j_call: TRBJ1-5
clone_size: -
cdr3_nt: TGTGCCAGCAGTTGGGGGGGGAGCGGCAATCAGCCCCAGCATTTT
cdr3_aa: CASSWGGSGNQPQHF

d_call: TRBD2
v_call: TRBV2
j_call: TRBJ2-7
clone_size: -
cdr3_nt: TGTGCCAGCAGTGGTACTAGCGGGAGGTACGAGCAGTACTTC
cdr3_aa: CASSGTSGRYEQYF

d_call: TRBD2
v_call: TRBV3-1/TRBV3-2
j_call: TRBJ2-1
clone_size: once
cdr3_nt: TGTGCCAGCAGCCCACCTACTAGCGGGAGAATCTATGAGCAGTTCTTC
cdr3_aa: CASSPPTSGRIYEQFF

d_call: TRBD1
v_call: TRBV27
j_call: TRBJ1-2
clone_size: -
cdr3_nt: TGTGCCAGCCGTCACAACCACAGGGGACTGAGTCTTAACTATGGCTACACCTTC
cdr3_aa: CASRHNHRGLSLNYGYTF

d_call: -
v_call: TRBV7-2
j_call: TRBJ1-2
clone_size: -
cdr3_nt: TGTGCCAGCAGCCAGGGCAGGGAGGAGTATGGCTACACCTTC
cdr3_aa: CASSQGREEYGYTF

d_call: -
v_call: TRBV15
j_call: TRBJ2-5
clone_size: -
cdr3_nt: TGTGCCACCAGCAGAGATCCTAGCCTCCAAGAGACCCAGTACTTC
cdr3_aa: CATSRDPSLQETQYF

d_call: TRBD1
v_call: TRBV28
j_call: TRBJ1-4
clone_size: -
cdr3_nt: TGTGCCAGCAGTCCGTACAGGGGGTTGGGGGAAAAACTGTTTTTT
cdr3_aa: CASSPYRGLGEKLFF

d_call: TRBD1
v_call: TRBV28
j_call: TRBJ2-7
clone_size: -
cdr3_nt: TGTGCCAGCAGTTTACCGCAGAGGACAGGAGAATTCTACGAGCAGTACTTC
cdr3_aa: CASSLPQRTGEFYEQYF

d_call: -
v_call: TRBV2
j_call: TRBJ2-1
clone_size: -
cdr3_nt: TGTGCCAGCAACCCAGGGTTCGATGAGCAGTTCTTC
cdr3_aa: CASNPGFDEQFF

d_call: -
v_call: TRBV18
j_call: TRBJ1-2
clone_size: once
cdr3_nt: TGTGCCAGCTCATCTCCCGCCACTGGTGGCTACACCTTC
cdr3_aa: CASSSPATGGYTF

d_call: TRBD1
v_call: TRBV2
j_call: TRBJ1-5
clone_size: -
cdr3_nt: TGTGCCAGCAGTGACGAGGACAGGGGATACAATCAGCCCCAGCATTTT
cdr3_aa: CASSDEDRGYNQPQHF

d_call: -
v_call: TRBV6-2/TRBV6-3
j_call: TRBJ2-1
clone_size: once
cdr3_nt: TGTGCCAGCAGTTATTTACTCAATGAGCAGTTCTTC
cdr3_aa: CASSYLLNEQFF

d_call: -
v_call: TRBV29-1
j_call: TRBJ1-4
clone_size: few
cdr3_nt: TGCAGCGTTGATCGGTTGGACAGCCCCAATGAAAAACTGTTTTTT
cdr3_aa: CSVDRLDSPNEKLFF

d_call: -
v_call: TRBV3-1/TRBV3-2
j_call: TRBJ2-4
clone_size: once
cdr3_nt: TGTGCCAGCAGCCAAGTTCAGGGCGACATTCAGTACTTC
cdr3_aa: CASSQVQGDIQYF

d_call: TRBD1
v_call: TRBV10-3
j_call: TRBJ2-1
clone_size: -
cdr3_nt: TGTGCCATCAGTCCCAGACAGGGATCGAACAATGAGCAGTTCTTC
cdr3_aa: CAISPRQGSNNEQFF

d_call: TRBD2
v_call: TRBV3-1/TRBV3-2
j_call: TRBJ2-1
clone_size: -
cdr3_nt: TGTGCCAGCAGCCAAGGGCTTTGGGAGCGGGAGGCCCGGTATTACAATGAGCAGTTCTTC
cdr3_aa: CASSQGLWEREARYYNEQFF

d_call: TRBD1
v_call: TRBV3-1/TRBV3-2
j_call: TRBJ2-4
clone_size: few
cdr3_nt: TGTGCCAGCAGCCAAGCGGGACAGTATGTTCAGTACTTC
cdr3_aa: CASSQAGQYVQYF

d_call: TRBD1
v_call: TRBV5-6
j_call: TRBJ1-2
clone_size: -
cdr3_nt: TGTGCCAGCAGCTCACCGGGACAGGGGCTTGGCTACACCTTC
cdr3_aa: CASSSPGQGLGYTF

d_call: -
v_call: TRBV2
j_call: TRBJ2-7
clone_size: -
cdr3_nt: TGTGCCAGCACCTGGTTCAGGATCCACGAGCAGTACTTC
cdr3_aa: CASTWFRIHEQYF

d_call: -
v_call: TRBV5-1
j_call: TRBJ1-1
clone_size: -
cdr3_nt: TGCGCCAGCAGCTTAGGGGATTGGCGGCTTAACACTGAAGCTTTCTTT
cdr3_aa: CASSLGDWRLNTEAFF

d_call: TRBD1
v_call: TRBV5-1
j_call: TRBJ1-1
clone_size: -
cdr3_nt: TGCGCCAGCAGCTCGACAGGGGTGAGCACTGAAGCTTTCTTT
cdr3_aa: CASSSTGVSTEAFF

d_call: -
v_call: TRBV18
j_call: TRBJ2-1
clone_size: -
cdr3_nt: TGTGCCAGCTCACCATCCCAACTGGACAATGAGCAGTTCTTC
cdr3_aa: CASSPSQLDNEQFF

d_call: TRBD2
v_call: TRBV10-1
j_call: TRBJ2-1
clone_size: -
cdr3_nt: TGCGCCAGCAGTGAGTTTGTAGCGGGAGGAGGGTCCTACAATGAGCAGTTCTTC
cdr3_aa: CASSEFVAGGGSYNEQFF

d_call: TRBD1
v_call: TRBV28
j_call: TRBJ1-4
clone_size: -
cdr3_nt: TGTGCCAGCAGCTCAGGGGGCGAGAACAATGAAAAACTGTTTTTT
cdr3_aa: CASSSGGENNEKLFF

d_call: TRBD2
v_call: TRBV2
j_call: TRBJ2-1
clone_size: once
cdr3_nt: TGTGCCACCAAAGGGGGCGGGACTAGCGGGAAGAGCTCCTACAATGAGCAGTTCTTC
cdr3_aa: CATKGGGTSGKSSYNEQFF

d_call: TRBD1
v_call: TRBV29-1
j_call: TRBJ1-2
clone_size: -
cdr3_nt: TGCAGCGTTGAAGAAAGTCGTGACAGGGGTTCCTATGGCTACACCTTC
cdr3_aa: CSVEESRDRGSYGYTF